A selection of T cell receptor beta chains follows, all from one sample in a study of T cell changes during pregnancy in multiple sclerosis. The protocol was immunoSEQ multiplex PCR, while the TCRdb copy is restricted to in-frame clones and leaves out a portion. Here the sample spans fewer than 50,000 clones, roughly 90% being singletons. Sequenced here: peripheral blood, sampled in the second trimester of pregnancy. Every receptor here comes from a female donor in good health, enrolled as a control in a pregnancy study. The CDR3 runs from the conserved cysteine through the conserved F or W. The D gene is left open where the match is weak. Clone size is given for some rows only: seen once, a few or many times, or a class if the clone is expanded.

D gene: TRBD2; J gene: TRBJ2-2; clone size: -; V gene: TRBV7-2; CDR3 protein: CASSLGLAGTGELFF; CDR3 DNA: TGTGCCAGCAGCTTAGGACTAGCGGGCACCGGGGAGCTGTTTTTT
D gene: -; J gene: TRBJ2-7; clone size: -; V gene: TRBV29-1; CDR3 protein: CSVGGDSEQYF; CDR3 DNA: TGCAGCGTTGGGGGGGATTCCGAGCAGTACTTC
D gene: TRBD2; J gene: TRBJ2-3; clone size: -; V gene: TRBV11-3; CDR3 protein: CASSPGTSGITDTQYF; CDR3 DNA: TGTGCCAGCAGCCCGGGGACTAGCGGGATCACAGATACGCAGTATTTT
D gene: -; J gene: TRBJ1-2; clone size: -; V gene: TRBV5-1; CDR3 protein: CASRFTTGRDYGYTF; CDR3 DNA: TGCGCCAGCAGGTTTACCACAGGGAGGGACTATGGCTACACCTTC
D gene: -; J gene: TRBJ1-1; clone size: -; V gene: TRBV19; CDR3 protein: CASSIDPQNTEAFF; CDR3 DNA: TGTGCCAGTAGTATAGATCCACAGAACACTGAAGCTTTCTTT
D gene: TRBD1; J gene: TRBJ2-2; clone size: -; V gene: TRBV7-2; CDR3 protein: CASSSHRDRGIDTGELFF; CDR3 DNA: TGTGCCAGCAGCTCACACCGGGACAGGGGGATCGACACCGGGGAGCTGTTTTTT
D gene: TRBD2; J gene: TRBJ2-3; clone size: -; V gene: TRBV30; CDR3 protein: CAWALAGDTDTQYF; CDR3 DNA: TGTGCCTGGGCTTTAGCGGGAGACACAGATACGCAGTATTTT
D gene: TRBD1; J gene: TRBJ1-1; clone size: -; V gene: TRBV6-6; CDR3 protein: CASSYSRTGQAEAFF; CDR3 DNA: TGTGCCAGCAGTTACTCCCGGACAGGGCAAGCTGAAGCTTTCTTT
D gene: TRBD2; J gene: TRBJ2-5; clone size: -; V gene: TRBV5-6; CDR3 protein: CASSSTGTSGRAGQETQYF; CDR3 DNA: TGTGCCAGCAGCTCGACCGGGACTAGCGGGAGGGCCGGCCAAGAGACCCAGTACTTC
D gene: -; J gene: TRBJ1-6; clone size: -; V gene: TRBV5-6; CDR3 protein: CASSPIRAQGTWNSPLHF; CDR3 DNA: TGTGCCAGCAGCCCTATAAGAGCCCAGGGGACGTGGAATTCACCCCTCCACTTT
D gene: -; J gene: TRBJ1-1; clone size: once; V gene: TRBV6-5; CDR3 protein: CASSYGAASGAFF; CDR3 DNA: TGTGCCAGCAGTTACGGGGCGGCCTCTGGAGCTTTCTTT
D gene: TRBD2; J gene: TRBJ2-1; clone size: -; V gene: TRBV27; CDR3 protein: CASSASGGLAGNEQFF; CDR3 DNA: TGTGCCAGCAGTGCCTCGGGGGGACTAGCGGGAAATGAGCAGTTCTTC
D gene: -; J gene: TRBJ1-6; clone size: once; V gene: TRBV2; CDR3 protein: CASGLAAYNSPLHF; CDR3 DNA: TGTGCCAGCGGGTTAGCAGCTTATAATTCACCCCTCCACTTT
D gene: -; J gene: TRBJ1-1; clone size: -; V gene: TRBV6-5; CDR3 protein: CASSYPGWTEAFF; CDR3 DNA: TGTGCCAGCAGTTACCCGGGGTGGACTGAAGCTTTCTTT
D gene: -; J gene: TRBJ2-7; clone size: once; V gene: TRBV6-5; CDR3 protein: CASSYAATYEQYF; CDR3 DNA: TGTGCCAGCAGTTATGCCGCGACCTACGAGCAGTACTTC
D gene: -; J gene: TRBJ2-4; clone size: -; V gene: TRBV7-9; CDR3 protein: CASSPSGGAAKNIQYF; CDR3 DNA: TGTGCCAGCAGCCCCTCCGGGGGTGCGGCCAAAAACATTCAGTACTTC
D gene: TRBD1; J gene: TRBJ2-7; clone size: once; V gene: TRBV7-8; CDR3 protein: CASSYQDRGSYEQYF; CDR3 DNA: TGTGCCAGCAGCTACCAGGACAGGGGATCCTACGAGCAGTACTTC
D gene: -; J gene: TRBJ2-1; clone size: -; V gene: TRBV6-4; CDR3 protein: CASSAKQGSHSYNEQFF; CDR3 DNA: TGTGCCAGCAGTGCTAAACAGGGATCCCACTCCTACAATGAGCAGTTCTTC
D gene: TRBD2; J gene: TRBJ2-3; clone size: -; V gene: TRBV7-2; CDR3 protein: CASSPRGLAGLSTDTQYF; CDR3 DNA: TGTGCCAGCAGCCCCCGGGGACTAGCGGGCCTTAGCACAGATACGCAGTATTTT
D gene: -; J gene: TRBJ1-1; clone size: -; V gene: TRBV7-2; CDR3 protein: CASSSPQAQGAFF; CDR3 DNA: TGTGCCAGCAGCTCACCTCAGGCCCAGGGAGCTTTCTTT
D gene: -; J gene: TRBJ2-1; clone size: -; V gene: TRBV6-6; CDR3 protein: CASSRRGRGDEQFF; CDR3 DNA: TGTGCCAGCAGCCGTCGTGGGAGAGGCGATGAGCAGTTCTTC
D gene: -; J gene: TRBJ1-1; clone size: -; V gene: TRBV20-1; CDR3 protein: CRRDPIGKAFF; CDR3 DNA: TGCAGGCGGGATCCGATCGGGAAAGCTTTCTTT
D gene: -; J gene: TRBJ1-2; clone size: -; V gene: TRBV10-1; CDR3 protein: CASSPSGFGGYTF; CDR3 DNA: TGCGCCAGCAGCCCGTCGGGTTTTGGGGGCTACACCTTC
D gene: -; J gene: TRBJ2-7; clone size: -; V gene: TRBV6-1; CDR3 protein: CASIPGSYSYYEQYF; CDR3 DNA: TGTGCCAGCATCCCAGGGTCCTACTCGTACTACGAGCAGTACTTC
D gene: TRBD1; J gene: TRBJ2-5; clone size: few; V gene: TRBV7-9; CDR3 protein: CASSSPTGAETQYF; CDR3 DNA: TGTGCCAGCAGCAGCCCGACAGGGGCGGAGACCCAGTACTTC
D gene: TRBD2; J gene: TRBJ2-1; clone size: -; V gene: TRBV5-5; CDR3 protein: CASSSGLVDNEQFF; CDR3 DNA: TGTGCCAGCAGCTCAGGACTAGTTGACAATGAGCAGTTCTTC
D gene: TRBD1; J gene: TRBJ2-5; clone size: -; V gene: TRBV19; CDR3 protein: CASSEGAVQTQYF; CDR3 DNA: TGTGCCAGTAGTGAGGGGGCAGTACAGACCCAGTACTTC
D gene: -; J gene: TRBJ1-1; clone size: -; V gene: TRBV5-1; CDR3 protein: CASSLARGQNTEAFF; CDR3 DNA: TGCGCCAGCAGCTTGGCAAGGGGCCAGAACACTGAAGCTTTCTTT
D gene: -; J gene: TRBJ1-2; clone size: -; V gene: TRBV6-5; CDR3 protein: CASSYSPQQFNYGYTF; CDR3 DNA: TGTGCCAGCAGTTACTCGCCTCAACAGTTTAACTATGGCTACACCTTC
D gene: TRBD2; J gene: TRBJ2-1; clone size: -; V gene: TRBV5-6; CDR3 protein: CASSFGTSGRVDEQFF; CDR3 DNA: TGTGCCAGCAGCTTCGGGACTAGCGGGAGAGTCGATGAGCAGTTCTTC